The 26 T cell receptor beta chains below come from one sample, sequenced in a study of blood T cell repertoires in COVID-19. Libraries were prepared by immunoSEQ multiplex PCR; TCRdb keeps only in-frame clonotypes and omits some of them. The sample lists roughly 80,000 clones; over 75% were seen once. The sequenced sample consisted of peripheral blood. The receptors were sampled from a human donor in a cohort sampled during active COVID-19.

The chain couples TRBV19 to TRBJ1-4; a possible D gene is TRBD1 (5 bases). This CDR3 spans 16 amino acids. Germline values: CDR1 LNHDA, CDR2 SQIVND (reference sequence). V was cut by 5 bases and J by 7 bases, with 20 bases left in between. CDR3 DNA sequence: TGTGCCAGTAGTGCTCACTTTAAAGACAGTCCTGAAAAACTGTTTTTT. This sequence encodes CASSAHFKDSPEKLFF.

V and J are TRBV7-9 and TRBJ2-7, with 9 bases lining up with TRBD1. The V and J ends lost 5 bases and 2 bases, in that order; junction bases with no gene match: 4. The germline V gene has CDR1 SEHNR and CDR2 FQNEAQ (reference sequence). This CDR3 has 14 amino acids. Written as DNA, the CDR3 is TGTGCCAGCAGCCCGGGACAGGGTCCCTACGAGCAGTACTTC. It specifies CASSPGQGPYEQYF.

This chain uses TRBV14 with TRBJ1-1; 7 bases agree with TRBD1. After removal of 4 bases from V and 4 bases from J, the junction contained 3 bases not matched to a gene. The V gene's germline CDR1 is SGHDN and CDR2 FVKESK. This CDR3 spans 13 amino acids. The CDR3 bases are TGTGCCAGCAGCCGGAACAGGGGCACTGAAGCTTTCTTT. It specifies CASSRNRGTEAFF.

The rearrangement joins TRBV10-3 to TRBJ2-7; 11 nucleotides line up with TRBD2. CDR1 is ENHRY, CDR2 SYGVKD, per germline. V dropped 5 bases and J dropped 4; count of bases not matched to a gene: 7. This CDR3 is 15 amino acids long. The CDR3 is CAISKLAGERYEQYF. The CDR3, as DNA: TGTGCCATCAGTAAACTAGCGGGGGAGCGTTACGAGCAGTACTTC.

The rearrangement uses TRBV4-1 and TRBJ2-5; TRBD1 might be the D (5 bases). The CDR3 covers 16 residues. CDR1 is MGHRA and CDR2 is YSYEKL in the germline V gene. The germline V and J ends were trimmed by 0 bases and 2 bases, with 13 bases remaining between them. The CDR3 nucleotides are TGCGCCAGCAGCCAAGATCGTATGACAGATCAAGAGACCCAGTACTTC. This translates into CASSQDRMTDQETQYF.

This clone was detected only a few times. This chain links TRBV3-1 (or the pseudogene TRBV3-2) with TRBJ2-5, with a tentative D call TRBD1 (6 bases). V was pared by 2 bases and J by 3 bases, with 7 bases between. Germline values: CDR1 LGHDT, CDR2 YNNKEL (reference sequence). This CDR3 has 13 amino acids. The CDR3 loop is CASSQRTEETQYF. The CDR3 DNA reads TGTGCCAGCAGCCAAAGGACAGAAGAGACCCAGTACTTC.

V and J are TRBV6-6 and TRBJ1-5, with D possibly TRBD1 on 6 matching bases. Trimming took off 5 bases at V and 6 bases at J, with 14 bases between the two ends. Germline lookup yields CDR1 MNHNY and CDR2 SVGAGI (reference sequence). This CDR3 is built from 14 residues. CDR3 DNA: TGTGCCAGCAGTCCGAACAGGGTACTTCAGCCCCAGCATTTT. Protein sequence: CASSPNRVLQPQHF.

The V gene is TRBV5-1, the J gene TRBJ1-2, with TRBD1 matching 10 bases. V shed 4 bases, J shed 4 bases, and the junction held 10 bases outside the gene matches. The germline V gene encodes CDR1 SGHRS and CDR2 YFSETQ. This CDR3 has 16 amino acids. CDR3 nucleotides: TGCGCCAGCAGCAAGACAGGGGGCGCCTTTGGCTATGGCTACACCTTC. Encoded protein: CASSKTGGAFGYGYTF.

This sequence joins TRBV6-1 and TRBJ1-5, with D uncertain. CDR3 length: 14 residues. Trimming left V 1 base short and J 0 bases short, with 4 bases between. In germline, CDR1 is MNHNS, CDR2 SASEGT. CDR3 sequence: CASSEGSSNQPQHF. In nucleotides, the CDR3 is TGTGCCAGCAGTGAAGGCAGTAGCAATCAGCCCCAGCATTTT.

The chain carries TRBV30 and TRBJ2-2; D call uncertain. Germline V gene lookup returns CDR1 GTSNPN and CDR2 SVGIG (reference sequence). The ends were cut back, 4 bases at V and 9 bases at J, with 9 bases in the middle. The CDR3 consists of 11 residues. The CDR3 protein is CAWKPVRELFF. The CDR3 DNA is TGTGCCTGGAAACCGGTCCGGGAGCTGTTTTTT. Using reference TRBV30 and TRBJ2-2 for the parts outside the CDR3, the full variable domain is SQTIHQWPATLVQPVGSPLSLECTVEGTSNPNLYWYRQAAGRGLQLLFYSVGIGQISSEVPQNLSASRPQDRQFILSSKKLLLSDSGFYLCAWKPVRELFFGEGSRLTVL.

This clone was counted only a few times. This chain uses TRBV27 with TRBJ2-7, with 9 bases aligning to TRBD2. The V gene end was trimmed by 8 bases and the J gene end by 10 bases; junction bases not matched to a gene: 21. CDR1 is MNHEY and CDR2 is SMNVEV in the germline V gene (reference sequence). This CDR3 spans 16 amino acids. DNA of the CDR3: TGTGCCAGCTCCACTACGCGGCCTAGCGGGGAATGGGAACAGTACTTC. Translating it yields CASSTTRPSGEWEQYF.

This clone was found a few times. This rearrangement joins TRBV2 to TRBJ1-3; D is possibly TRBD1 (6 bases). The V end lost 6 bases, the J end lost 0 bases, and 24 bases lay between the germline ends. Per the germline V gene, CDR1 is SNHLY and CDR2 is FYNNEI. The CDR3 extends over 19 amino acids. For the CDR3, the DNA is TGTGCCAGCAGGCGAAGGGGTACAGGGAAAAGAGACTCTGGAAACACCATATATTTT. It codes for CASRRRGTGKRDSGNTIYF.

This clone was picked up a small number of times. J is TRBJ1-4 and V is TRBV9, with a weak D call TRBD1 (6 bases). Germline V gene sequence: CDR1 SGDLS, CDR2 YYNGEE. V gave up 3 bases and J gave up 7 bases, with 22 bases separating them. The CDR3 is 17 amino acids. The CDR3 is CASSAGDGQRSAEKLFF. Written as DNA, the CDR3 is TGTGCCAGCAGCGCCGGGGACGGACAGAGATCGGCTGAAAAACTGTTTTTT.

The chain uses TRBV28 and TRBJ2-7; possible D gene TRBD2, 6 bases. Germline CDR1 is MDHEN and CDR2 is SYDVKM. With 8 bases removed from V and 1 base from J, the gap between germline ends came to 15 bases. CDR3 length equals 14 residues. CDR3 in amino acids: CASVAGLTSYEQYF. CDR3 bases: TGTGCCAGCGTCGCGGGACTTACATCCTACGAGCAGTACTTC.

The chain couples TRBV7-9 to TRBJ1-2, with D perhaps matching TRBD1 (6 bases). Trimming left V 6 bases short and J 4 bases short, with 21 bases between. The CDR3 is 16 residues long. In germline, CDR1 is SEHNR, CDR2 FQNEAQ (reference sequence). The CDR3: CASRLQQGIFIYGYTF. CDR3 nucleotide sequence: TGTGCCAGCAGGCTCCAACAGGGTATCTTTATCTATGGCTACACCTTC.

The V gene is TRBV19, the J gene TRBJ2-5, with a tentative D call TRBD2 (5 bases). The CDR3 extends over 14 amino acids. CDR1 is LNHDA and CDR2 is SQIVND in the germline V gene (reference sequence). Trimming cost V 4 bases and J 3 bases, with 12 bases left between them. In DNA, the CDR3 is TGTGCCAGTAGTACCCCGGGGATGGAAGAGACCCAGTACTTC. Protein: CASSTPGMEETQYF. Variable domain in full (rest from reference TRBV19 and TRBJ2-5): DGGITQSPKYLFRKEGQNVTLSCEQNLNHDAMYWYRQDPGQGLRLIYYSQIVNDFQKGDIAEGYSVSREKKESFPLTVTSAQKNPTAFYLCASSTPGMEETQYFGPGTRLLVL.

The chain couples TRBV29-1 to TRBJ1-1; unclear D gene. The CDR3 spans 11 residues. Germline V lookup: CDR1 SQVTM, CDR2 ANQGSEA. Trimming took off 0 bases at V and 9 bases at J, with 8 bases between the two ends. The CDR3 nucleotides read TGCAGCGTTGAAGAAGGAGGAAAAGCTTTCTTT. Its protein product is CSVEEGGKAFF. Full variable domain (remainder filled in from reference TRBV29-1 and TRBJ1-1): SAVISQKPSRDICQRGTSLTIQCQVDSQVTMMFWYRQQPGQSLTLIATANQGSEATYESGFVIDKFPISRPNLTFSTLTVSNMSPEDSSIYLCSVEEGGKAFFGQGTRLTVV.

The chain links TRBV5-6 to TRBJ1-1, with D unresolved. Germline loops: CDR1 SGHDT, CDR2 YYEEEE. CDR3 length: 14 residues. Between the trimmed V and J ends, which lost 0 bases and 2 bases, there was a span of 8 bases. As DNA, the CDR3 is TGTGCCAGCAGCTTGGTTCGGGGAAACACTGAAGCTTTCTTT. Its translation: CASSLVRGNTEAFF.

The CDR3 loop is CASSYSTGTVQYF. In nucleotides, the CDR3 is TGTGCCAGCAGTTACTCGACAGGGACAGTGCAGTACTTC. The chain links TRBV6-6 to TRBJ2-7, with 7 positions matching TRBD1. The V gene end was trimmed by 0 bases and the J gene end by 9 bases; junction bases not matched to a gene: 5. The CDR3 runs 13 residues. CDR1 is MNHNY and CDR2 is SVGAGI in the germline V gene (reference sequence).

The V gene is TRBV3-1 (or the pseudogene TRBV3-2), the J gene TRBJ2-5; D not resolved. The CDR3 is 13 residues long. CDR1 LGHDT and CDR2 YNNKEL come from the germline V gene (reference sequence). The germline V and J ends were trimmed by 2 bases and 1 base, with 5 bases remaining between them. This CDR3 is CASSQIRQETQYF. DNA of the CDR3: TGTGCCAGCAGCCAAATTCGCCAAGAGACCCAGTACTTC.

V and J are TRBV30 and TRBJ1-2, with TRBD1 matching over 7 bases. The CDR3 has 12 residues. CDR1 is GTSNPN and CDR2 is SVGIG in the germline V gene (reference sequence). The junction had 4 bases not matched to a gene; V was cut back by 3 bases and J by 6 bases. As DNA, the CDR3 is TGTGCCTGGAGCGACAGGGCTAATGGCTACACCTTC. This translates into CAWSDRANGYTF.

V and J are TRBV3-1 (or the pseudogene TRBV3-2) and TRBJ1-2; 11 nucleotides align to TRBD1. With V trimmed by 4 bases and J by 5 bases, 3 bases remained unmatched. This CDR3 region has 14 residues. CDR1 and CDR2 from the germline V gene are LGHDT and YNNKEL (reference sequence). The CDR3 sequence: CASSLGTGGYGYTF. As DNA, the CDR3 is TGTGCCAGCAGCCTCGGGACAGGGGGATATGGCTACACCTTC.

The chain combines TRBV12-3 or TRBV12-4 with TRBJ1-1; D is possibly TRBD1 (5 bases). V lost 4 bases and J 5 bases, leaving 8 bases between the germline ends. CDR3 length: 12 residues. The CDR3 DNA sequence: TGTGCCAGCAGTTATGCAGGGACTGAAGCTTTCTTT. Amino acids: CASSYAGTEAFF.

The CDR3 protein is CASGLAGVNEKLFF. The CDR3 DNA reads TGTGCTAGTGGTTTGGCAGGGGTCAATGAAAAACTGTTTTTT. The V and J genes are TRBV12-5 and TRBJ1-4; the D gene is possibly TRBD1 (6 bases). The germline V and J ends were trimmed by 1 base and 5 bases, with 8 bases remaining between them. CDR1 and CDR2 from the germline V gene are LGHNT and FRNRAP. The CDR3 covers 14 residues. The complete variable domain, with remaining parts taken from reference TRBV12-5 and TRBJ1-4, reads DARVTQTPRHKVTEMGQEVTMRCQPILGHNTVFWYRQTMMQGLELLAYFRNRAPLDDSGMPKDRFSAEMPDATLATLKIQPSEPRDSAVYFCASGLAGVNEKLFFGSGTQLSVL.

This chain links TRBV5-1 with TRBJ1-5; D uncertain. V shed 7 bases and J shed 4 bases, with 18 bases lying between them. CDR1 is SGHRS and CDR2 is YFSETQ in the germline V gene. The CDR3 runs to 15 residues. The CDR3, as DNA: TGCGCCAGCGGACGGGAATTCAGTGGGAATCAGCCCCAGCATTTT. It encodes CASGREFSGNQPQHF.

J is TRBJ1-1 and V is TRBV11-3; 8 nucleotides align to TRBD1. Germline CDR1 is SGHNT and CDR2 is YENEEA. J was trimmed by 5 bases and V by 5 bases; bases with no gene match: 10. The CDR3 runs to 15 residues. The chain's CDR3 is CASSTDQGAYTEAFF. In DNA, the CDR3 is TGTGCCAGCAGCACCGATCAGGGGGCCTATACTGAAGCTTTCTTT. The full variable domain, completed using reference TRBV11-3 and TRBJ1-1, is EAGVVQSPRYKIIEKKQPVAFWCNPISGHNTLYWYLQNLGQGPELLIRYENEEAVDDSQLPKDRFSAERLKGVDSTLKIQPAELGDSAVYLCASSTDQGAYTEAFFGQGTRLTVV.